These 4 T cell receptor beta chains came from one sample sequenced in a study of blood T cell repertoires in COVID-19. Here immunoSEQ multiplex PCR was the method, and the copy in TCRdb shows in-frame clones only, minus some. The data show roughly 200,000 clones, roughly 84% seen once. The sequencing input was PBMCs or T cells enriched from blood (not recorded which). These receptors originate from a woman younger than 45 who had been exposed to COVID-19.

V usage is TRBV4-2 and J usage is TRBJ2-3, with no clear D. CDR3 length: 17 amino acids. Per the germline V gene, CDR1 is LGHNA and CDR2 is YNFKEQ. With 0 bases removed from V and 2 bases from J, the gap between germline ends came to 15 bases. CDR3 bases: TGTGCCAGCAGCCAAGATTCCAGCGTCAGATTCACAGATACGCAGTATTTT. It encodes CASSQDSSVRFTDTQYF.

This clone was recorded at least ten times. This chain uses TRBV7-6 with TRBJ1-5; no clear D. The CDR3 has 13 residues. The germline V gene has CDR1 SGHVS and CDR2 FNYEAQ. V lost 6 bases to trimming and J lost 0 bases, with 6 bases between them. Here the CDR3 DNA reads TGTGCCAGCAGTTCGTATAGCAATCAGCCCCAGCATTTT. Its protein product is CASSSYSNQPQHF.

The gene calls are TRBV5-1 and TRBJ2-5, with TRBD2 identical over 8 bases. The germline V gene encodes CDR1 SGHRS and CDR2 YFSETQ. J gave up 5 bases and V 3 bases, and 9 bases lay outside the gene matches. The CDR3 covers 15 residues. DNA of the CDR3: TGCGCCAGCAGCTCTGACGGGACTAGAGGGGAGACCCAGTACTTC. It yields the protein CASSSDGTRGETQYF. Full variable domain (missing parts from reference TRBV5-1 and TRBJ2-5): KAGVTQTPRYLIKTRGQQVTLSCSPISGHRSVSWYQQTPGQGLQFLFEYFSETQRNKGNFPGRFSGRQFSNSRSEMNVSTLELGDSALYLCASSSDGTRGETQYFGPGTRLLVL.

The V gene is TRBV2, the J gene TRBJ2-7; 7 bases are shared with TRBD2. The CDR3 is 13 amino acids. Trimming at V came to 10 bases and at J to 2 bases, leaving 8 bases not matched to a gene. Germline CDR1 SNHLY, CDR2 FYNNEI. Here the CDR3 reads CATLGRDAYEQYF. The CDR3 bases are TGTGCCACCCTAGGGAGGGACGCCTACGAGCAGTACTTC.